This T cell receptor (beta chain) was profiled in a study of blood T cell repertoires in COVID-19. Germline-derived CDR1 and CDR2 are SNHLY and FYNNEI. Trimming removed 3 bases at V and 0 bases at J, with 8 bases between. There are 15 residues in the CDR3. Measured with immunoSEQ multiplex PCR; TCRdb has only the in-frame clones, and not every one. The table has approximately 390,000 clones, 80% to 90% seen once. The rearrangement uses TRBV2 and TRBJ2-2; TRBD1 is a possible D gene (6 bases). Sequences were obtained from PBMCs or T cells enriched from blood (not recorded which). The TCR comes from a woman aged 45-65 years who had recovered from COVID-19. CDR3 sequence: CASSEGTTNTGELFF. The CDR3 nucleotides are TGTGCCAGCAGTGAGGGGACAACGAACACCGGGGAGCTGTTTTTT.